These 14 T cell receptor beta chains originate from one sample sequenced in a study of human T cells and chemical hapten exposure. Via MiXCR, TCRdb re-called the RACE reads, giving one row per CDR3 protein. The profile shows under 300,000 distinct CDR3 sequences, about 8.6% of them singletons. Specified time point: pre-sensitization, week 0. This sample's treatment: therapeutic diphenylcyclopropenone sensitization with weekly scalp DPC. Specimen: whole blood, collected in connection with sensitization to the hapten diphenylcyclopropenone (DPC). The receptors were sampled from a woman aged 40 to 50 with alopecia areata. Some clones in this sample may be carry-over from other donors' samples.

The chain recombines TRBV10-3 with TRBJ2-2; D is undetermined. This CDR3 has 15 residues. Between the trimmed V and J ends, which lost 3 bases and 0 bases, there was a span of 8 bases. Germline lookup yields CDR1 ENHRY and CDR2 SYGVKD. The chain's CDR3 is CAISDWSANTGELFF. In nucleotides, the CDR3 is TGTGCCATCAGTGATTGGTCAGCGAACACCGGGGAGCTGTTTTTT.

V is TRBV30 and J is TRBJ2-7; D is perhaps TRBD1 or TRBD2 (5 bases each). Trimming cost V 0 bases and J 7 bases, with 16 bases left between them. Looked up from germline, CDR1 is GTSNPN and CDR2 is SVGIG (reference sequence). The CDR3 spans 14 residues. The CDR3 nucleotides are TGTGCCTGGAGTGTGGCCGGGGCCCGGGATGAGCAGTACTTC. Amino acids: CAWSVAGARDEQYF.

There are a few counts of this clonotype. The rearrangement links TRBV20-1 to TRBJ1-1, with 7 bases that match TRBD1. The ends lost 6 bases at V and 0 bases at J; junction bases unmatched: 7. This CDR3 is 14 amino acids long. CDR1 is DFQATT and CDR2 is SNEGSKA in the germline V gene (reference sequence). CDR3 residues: CSAPQGGLNTEAFF. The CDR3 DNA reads TGCAGTGCCCCGCAGGGGGGGCTGAACACTGAAGCTTTCTTT.

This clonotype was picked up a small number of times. The CDR3 DNA reads TGTGCCAGCAGTTGGACAGCAACTAATGAAAAACTGTTTTTT. As protein: CASSWTATNEKLFF. This chain links TRBV6-5 with TRBJ1-4; TRBD1 is a possible D gene (6 bases). The germline V gene encodes CDR1 MNHEY and CDR2 SVGAGI. V was cut by 4 bases and J by 0 bases, with 6 bases left in between. The CDR3 loop spans 14 amino acids.

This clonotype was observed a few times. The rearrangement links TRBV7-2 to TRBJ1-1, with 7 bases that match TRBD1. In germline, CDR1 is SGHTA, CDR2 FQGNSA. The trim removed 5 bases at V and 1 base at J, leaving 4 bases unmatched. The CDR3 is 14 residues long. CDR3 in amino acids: CASSPGQANTEAFF. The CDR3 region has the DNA TGTGCCAGCAGCCCAGGACAGGCGAACACTGAAGCTTTCTTT.

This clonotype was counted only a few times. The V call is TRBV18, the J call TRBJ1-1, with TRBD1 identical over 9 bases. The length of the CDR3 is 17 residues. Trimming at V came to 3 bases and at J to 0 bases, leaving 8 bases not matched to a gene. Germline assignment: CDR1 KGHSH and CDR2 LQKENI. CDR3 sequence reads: CASSPGQGMLMNTEAFF. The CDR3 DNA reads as TGTGCCAGCTCACCCGGACAGGGGATGTTAATGAACACTGAAGCTTTCTTT.

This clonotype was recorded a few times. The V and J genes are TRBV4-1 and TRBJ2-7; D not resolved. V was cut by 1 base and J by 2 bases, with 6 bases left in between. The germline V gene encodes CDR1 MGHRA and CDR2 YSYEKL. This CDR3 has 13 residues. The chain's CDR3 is CASSQGPPYEQYF. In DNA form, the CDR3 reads TGCGCCAGCAGCCAAGGTCCGCCCTACGAGCAGTACTTC.

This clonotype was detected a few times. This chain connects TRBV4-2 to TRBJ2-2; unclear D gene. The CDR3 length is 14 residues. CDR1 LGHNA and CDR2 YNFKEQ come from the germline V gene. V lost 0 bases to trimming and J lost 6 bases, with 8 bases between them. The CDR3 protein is CASSQDLSAGELFF. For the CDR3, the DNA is TGTGCCAGCAGCCAAGATCTTTCCGCCGGGGAGCTGTTTTTT.

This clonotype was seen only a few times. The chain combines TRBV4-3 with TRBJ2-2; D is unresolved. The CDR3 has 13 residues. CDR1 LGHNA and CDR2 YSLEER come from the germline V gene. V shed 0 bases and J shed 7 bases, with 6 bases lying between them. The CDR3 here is CASSQDRGGELFF. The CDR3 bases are TGCGCCAGCAGCCAAGATCGCGGCGGGGAGCTGTTTTTT.

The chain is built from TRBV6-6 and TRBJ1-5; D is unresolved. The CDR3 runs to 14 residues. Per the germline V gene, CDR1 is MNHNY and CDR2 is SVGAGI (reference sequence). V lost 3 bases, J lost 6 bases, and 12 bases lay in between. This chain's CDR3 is CASSYFLASQPQHF. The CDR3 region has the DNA TGTGCCAGCAGTTATTTCTTGGCTAGTCAGCCCCAGCATTTT.

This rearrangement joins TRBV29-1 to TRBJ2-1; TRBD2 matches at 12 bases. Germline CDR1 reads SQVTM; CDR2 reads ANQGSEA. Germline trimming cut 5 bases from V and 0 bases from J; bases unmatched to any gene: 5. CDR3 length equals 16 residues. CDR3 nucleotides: TGCAGCGTTCTTGGACTAGCGGGGAGCTCCTACAATGAGCAGTTCTTC. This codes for CSVLGLAGSSYNEQFF.

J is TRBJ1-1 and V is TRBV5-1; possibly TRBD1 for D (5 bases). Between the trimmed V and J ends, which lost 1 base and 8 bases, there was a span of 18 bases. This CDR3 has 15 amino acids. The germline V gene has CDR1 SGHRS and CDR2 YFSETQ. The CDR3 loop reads CASSLSRGGVWEAFF. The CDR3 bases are TGCGCCAGCAGCTTGAGTCGGGGCGGGGTTTGGGAAGCTTTCTTT.

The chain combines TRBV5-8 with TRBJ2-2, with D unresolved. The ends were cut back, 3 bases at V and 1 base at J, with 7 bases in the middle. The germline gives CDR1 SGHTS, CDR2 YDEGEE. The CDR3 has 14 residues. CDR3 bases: TGTGCCAGCAGCTCAGACTTGAACACCGGGGAGCTGTTTTTT. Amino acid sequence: CASSSDLNTGELFF. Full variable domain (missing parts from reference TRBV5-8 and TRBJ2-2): EAGVTQSPTHLIKTRGQQATLRCSPISGHTSVYWYQQALGLGLQFLLWYDEGEERNRGNFPPRFSGRQFPNYSSELNVNALELEDSALYLCASSSDLNTGELFFGEGSRLTVL.

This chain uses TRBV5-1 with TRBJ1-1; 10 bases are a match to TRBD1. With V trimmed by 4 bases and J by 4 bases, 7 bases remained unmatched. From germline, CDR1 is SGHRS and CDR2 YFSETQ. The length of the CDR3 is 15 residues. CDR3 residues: CASSHAGTGATEAFF. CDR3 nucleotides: TGCGCCAGCAGCCATGCCGGGACAGGGGCCACTGAAGCTTTCTTT.